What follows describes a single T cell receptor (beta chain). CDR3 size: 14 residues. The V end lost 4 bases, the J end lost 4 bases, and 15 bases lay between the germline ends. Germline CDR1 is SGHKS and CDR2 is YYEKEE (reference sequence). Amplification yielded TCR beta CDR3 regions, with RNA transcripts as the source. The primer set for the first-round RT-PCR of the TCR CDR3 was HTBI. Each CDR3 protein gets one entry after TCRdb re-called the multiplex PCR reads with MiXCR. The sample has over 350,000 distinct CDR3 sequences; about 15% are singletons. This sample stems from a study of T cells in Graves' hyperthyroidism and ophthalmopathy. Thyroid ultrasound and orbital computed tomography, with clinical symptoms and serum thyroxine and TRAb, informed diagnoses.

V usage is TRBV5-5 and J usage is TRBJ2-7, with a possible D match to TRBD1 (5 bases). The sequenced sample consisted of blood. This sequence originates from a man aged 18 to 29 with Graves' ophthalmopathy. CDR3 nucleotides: TGTGCCAGCAGCCGAAACAGGCCATCTTACGAGCAGTACTTC. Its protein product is CASSRNRPSYEQYF.